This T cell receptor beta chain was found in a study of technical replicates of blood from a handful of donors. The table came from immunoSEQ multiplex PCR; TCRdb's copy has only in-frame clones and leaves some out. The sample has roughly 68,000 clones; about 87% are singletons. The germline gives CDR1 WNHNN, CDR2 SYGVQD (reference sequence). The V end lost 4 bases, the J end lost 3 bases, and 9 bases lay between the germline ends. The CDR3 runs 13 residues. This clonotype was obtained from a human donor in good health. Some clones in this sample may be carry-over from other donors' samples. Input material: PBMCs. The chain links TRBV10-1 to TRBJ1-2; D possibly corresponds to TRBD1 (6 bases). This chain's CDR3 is CASSVRQDYGYTF. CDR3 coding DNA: TGCGCCAGCAGTGTTCGACAGGACTATGGCTACACCTTC.